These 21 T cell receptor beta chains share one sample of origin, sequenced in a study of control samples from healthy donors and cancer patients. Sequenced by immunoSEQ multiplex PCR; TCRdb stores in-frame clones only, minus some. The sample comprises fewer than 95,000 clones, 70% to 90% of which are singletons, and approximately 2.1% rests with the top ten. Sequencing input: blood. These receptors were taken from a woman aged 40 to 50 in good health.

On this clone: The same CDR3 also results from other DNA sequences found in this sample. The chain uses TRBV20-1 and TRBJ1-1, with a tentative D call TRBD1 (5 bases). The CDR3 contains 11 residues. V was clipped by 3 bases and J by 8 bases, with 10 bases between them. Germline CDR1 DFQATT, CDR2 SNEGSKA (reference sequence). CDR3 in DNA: TGCAGTGCTAGTCTGGGGCGAGAAGCTTTCTTT. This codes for CSASLGREAFF.

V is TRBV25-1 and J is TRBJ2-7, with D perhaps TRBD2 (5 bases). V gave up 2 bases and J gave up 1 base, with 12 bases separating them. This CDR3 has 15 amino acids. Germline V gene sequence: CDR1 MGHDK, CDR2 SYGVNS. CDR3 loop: CASSEGLTRSYEQYF. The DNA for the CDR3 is TGTGCCAGCAGTGAAGGACTGACCCGATCCTACGAGCAGTACTTC.

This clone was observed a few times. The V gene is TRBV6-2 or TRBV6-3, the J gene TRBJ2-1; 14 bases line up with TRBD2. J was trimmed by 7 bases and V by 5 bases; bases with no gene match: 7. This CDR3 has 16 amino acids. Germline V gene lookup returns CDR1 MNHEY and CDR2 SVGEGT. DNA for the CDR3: TGTGCCAGCAGTAACCCCGGGACTAGCGGGGGTAATGAGCAGTTCTTC. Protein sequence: CASSNPGTSGGNEQFF.

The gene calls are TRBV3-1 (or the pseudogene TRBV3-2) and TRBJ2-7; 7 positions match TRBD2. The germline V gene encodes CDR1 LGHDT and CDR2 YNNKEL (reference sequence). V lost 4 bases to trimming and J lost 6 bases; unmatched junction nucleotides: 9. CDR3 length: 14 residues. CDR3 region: CASSPRGNPSEQYF. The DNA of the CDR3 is TGTGCCAGCAGCCCGCGGGGGAACCCCAGCGAGCAGTACTTC.

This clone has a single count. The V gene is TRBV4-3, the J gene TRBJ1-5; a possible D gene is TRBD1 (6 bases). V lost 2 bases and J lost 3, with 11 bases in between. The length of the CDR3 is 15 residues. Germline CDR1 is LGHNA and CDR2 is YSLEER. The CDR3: CASSQNGQINQPQHF. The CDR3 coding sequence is TGCGCCAGCAGCCAAAACGGACAGATCAATCAGCCCCAGCATTTT.

CDR3 bases: TGTGCCAGCAGCTTGCTACCGGGACAGATGAACACTGAAGCTTTCTTT. Translation: CASSLLPGQMNTEAFF. The chain uses TRBV7-8 and TRBJ1-1; 7 positions match TRBD1. The CDR3 runs to 16 residues. J gave up 0 bases and V 3 bases, and 7 bases lay outside the gene matches. The V gene's germline CDR1 is SGHVS and CDR2 FQNEAQ.

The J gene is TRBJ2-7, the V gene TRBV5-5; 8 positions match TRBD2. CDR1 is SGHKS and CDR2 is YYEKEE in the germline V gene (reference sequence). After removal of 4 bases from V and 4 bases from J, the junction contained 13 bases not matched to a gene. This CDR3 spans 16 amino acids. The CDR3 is CASSPRLSGVSYEQYF. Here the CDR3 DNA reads TGTGCCAGCAGCCCGCGTCTTAGCGGGGTGTCGTACGAGCAGTACTTC.

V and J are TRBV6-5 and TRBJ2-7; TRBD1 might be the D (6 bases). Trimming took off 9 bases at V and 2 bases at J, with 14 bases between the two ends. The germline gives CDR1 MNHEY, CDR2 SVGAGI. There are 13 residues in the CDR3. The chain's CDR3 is CASIRDTAYEQYF. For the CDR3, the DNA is TGTGCCAGTATAAGGGACACCGCCTACGAGCAGTACTTC.

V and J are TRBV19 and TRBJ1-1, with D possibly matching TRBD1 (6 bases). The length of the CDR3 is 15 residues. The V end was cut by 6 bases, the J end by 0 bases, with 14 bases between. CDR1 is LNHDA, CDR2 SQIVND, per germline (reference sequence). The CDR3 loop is CASRISGTMNTEAFF. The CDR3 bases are TGTGCCAGTAGAATCTCCGGGACAATGAACACTGAAGCTTTCTTT.

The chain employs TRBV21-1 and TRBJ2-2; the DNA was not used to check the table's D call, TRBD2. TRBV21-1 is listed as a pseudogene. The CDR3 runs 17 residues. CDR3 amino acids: CASSKVGLGLHTGELFF. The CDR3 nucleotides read TGTGCCAGCAGCAAAGTGGGTTTGGGACTCCACACCGGGGAGCTGTTTTTT.

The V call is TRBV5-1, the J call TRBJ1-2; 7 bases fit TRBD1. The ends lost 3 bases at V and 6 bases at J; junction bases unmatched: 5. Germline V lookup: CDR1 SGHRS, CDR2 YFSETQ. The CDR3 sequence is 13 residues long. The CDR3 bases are TGCGCCAGCAGCTCCAACAGGGGTGATGGCTACACCTTC. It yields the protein CASSSNRGDGYTF.

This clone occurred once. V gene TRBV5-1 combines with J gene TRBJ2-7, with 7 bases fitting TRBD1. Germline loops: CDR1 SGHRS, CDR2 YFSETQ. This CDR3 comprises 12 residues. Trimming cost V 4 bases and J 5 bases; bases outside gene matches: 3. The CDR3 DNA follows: TGCGCCAGCAGCCTGACAGGGCACGAGCAGTACTTC. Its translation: CASSLTGHEQYF. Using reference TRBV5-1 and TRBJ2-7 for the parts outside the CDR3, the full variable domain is KAGVTQTPRYLIKTRGQQVTLSCSPISGHRSVSWYQQTPGQGLQFLFEYFSETQRNKGNFPGRFSGRQFSNSRSEMNVSTLELGDSALYLCASSLTGHEQYFGPGTRLTVT.

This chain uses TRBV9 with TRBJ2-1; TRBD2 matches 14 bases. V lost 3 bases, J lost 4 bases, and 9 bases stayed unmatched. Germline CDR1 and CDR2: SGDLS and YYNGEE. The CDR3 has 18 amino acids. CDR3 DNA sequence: TGTGCCAGCAGCGCCGGCCTGAGACTAGCGGGGGGGTACAATGAGCAGTTCTTC. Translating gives CASSAGLRLAGGYNEQFF.

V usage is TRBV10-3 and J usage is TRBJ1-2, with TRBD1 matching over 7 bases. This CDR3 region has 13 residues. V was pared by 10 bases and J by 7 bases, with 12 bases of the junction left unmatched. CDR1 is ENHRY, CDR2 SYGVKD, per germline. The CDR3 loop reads CASSGTAEGGYTF. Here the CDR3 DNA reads TGTGCCAGTTCCGGGACAGCCGAGGGTGGCTACACCTTC.

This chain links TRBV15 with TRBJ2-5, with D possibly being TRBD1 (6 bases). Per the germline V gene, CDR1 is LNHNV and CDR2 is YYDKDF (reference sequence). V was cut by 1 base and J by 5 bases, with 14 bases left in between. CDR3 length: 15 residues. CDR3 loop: CATSRATTGMETQYF. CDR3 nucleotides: TGTGCCACCAGCAGAGCCACGACAGGAATGGAGACCCAGTACTTC.

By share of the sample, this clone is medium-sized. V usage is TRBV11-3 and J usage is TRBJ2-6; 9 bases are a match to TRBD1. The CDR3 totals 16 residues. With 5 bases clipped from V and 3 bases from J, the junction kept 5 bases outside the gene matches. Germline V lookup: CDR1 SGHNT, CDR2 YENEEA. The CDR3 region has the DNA TGTGCCAGCAGCGTGACAGGGGGAAGTGGGGCCAACGTCCTGACTTTC. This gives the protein CASSVTGGSGANVLTF.

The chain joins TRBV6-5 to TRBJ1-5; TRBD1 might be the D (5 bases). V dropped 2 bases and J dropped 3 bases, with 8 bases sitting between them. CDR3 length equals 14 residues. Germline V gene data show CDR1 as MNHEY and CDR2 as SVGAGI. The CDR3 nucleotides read TGTGCCAGCAGTTACGGGGGGACCAATCAGCCCCAGCATTTT. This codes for CASSYGGTNQPQHF.

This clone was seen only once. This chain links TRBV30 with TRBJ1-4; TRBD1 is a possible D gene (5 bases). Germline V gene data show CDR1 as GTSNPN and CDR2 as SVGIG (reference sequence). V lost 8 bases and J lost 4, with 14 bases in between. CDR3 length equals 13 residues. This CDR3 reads CAGGGGGNEKLFF. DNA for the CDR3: TGTGCCGGGGGGGGAGGAGGTAATGAAAAACTGTTTTTT.

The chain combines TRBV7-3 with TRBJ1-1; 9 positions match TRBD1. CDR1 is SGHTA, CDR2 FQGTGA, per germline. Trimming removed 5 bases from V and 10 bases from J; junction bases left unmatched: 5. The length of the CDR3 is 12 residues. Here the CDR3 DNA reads TGTGCCAGCAGCCAGGACAGGGGACGAGCTTTCTTT. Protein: CASSQDRGRAFF. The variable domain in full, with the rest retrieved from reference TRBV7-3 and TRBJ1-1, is GAGVSQTPSNKVTEKGKYVELRCDPISGHTALYWYRQSLGQGPEFLIYFQGTGAADDSGLPNDRFFAVRPEGSVSTLKIQRTERGDSAVYLCASSQDRGRAFFGQGTRLTVV.

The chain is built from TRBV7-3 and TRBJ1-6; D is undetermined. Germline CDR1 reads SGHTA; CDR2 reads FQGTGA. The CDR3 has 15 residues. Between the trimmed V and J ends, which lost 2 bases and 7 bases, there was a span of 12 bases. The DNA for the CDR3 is TGTGCCAGCAGCTTAGGGTACAGCCAAAATTCACCCCTCCACTTT. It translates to CASSLGYSQNSPLHF.

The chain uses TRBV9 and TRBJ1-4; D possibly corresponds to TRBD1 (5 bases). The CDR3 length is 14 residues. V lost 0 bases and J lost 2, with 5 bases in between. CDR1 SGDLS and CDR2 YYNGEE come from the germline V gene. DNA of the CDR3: TGTGCCAGCAGCGTAGGGGGGACTAATGAAAAACTGTTTTTT. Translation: CASSVGGTNEKLFF.